Here is one TCR beta chain with its context. Its target is not known. The germline V and J ends were trimmed by 0 bases and 4 bases, with 11 bases remaining between them. The CDR3 consists of 15 residues. The germline V gene encodes CDR1 SGHRS and CDR2 YFSETQ. The data derive from a study of blood T cells in healthy people across ages. Each donor was a healthy Caucasian individual from Russia, aged roughly 6 to 95. A second PCR of roughly 7 to 11 cycles used a sample-barcoded 5' primer and a J-beta primer mix. Using its own MiXCR run on the 5' RACE reads, TCRdb lists one record per CDR3 protein. This sample has 1.5 million or so distinct CDR3 sequences, with approximately 43% found just once. Whole-study findings and limits: Naive T cell percentage strongly correlated with TCR beta diversity.

This receptor was taken from a young woman in good health. This chain uses TRBV5-1 with TRBJ2-1; tentatively, D is TRBD1 (6 bases). The material sequenced was blood. In nucleotides, the CDR3 is TGCGCCAGCAGCTTGGTTGGGGACACGTACAATGAGCAGTTCTTC. Translating gives CASSLVGDTYNEQFF.